These 32 T cell receptor beta chains were sequenced from one sample in a study of early T cells in non-severe SARS-CoV-2 infection. TCRdb reprocessed the 5' RACE reads via MiXCR and lists one record per CDR3 protein. The table has around 77,000 distinct CDR3 sequences, about 14% seen once; the top ten hold about 4%. The sequencing here drew on whole blood, taken at baseline. The receptors stem from an adult who was a healthcare worker with PCR-confirmed SARS-CoV-2 infection or an uninfected control (not recorded which).

This clonotype was seen a few times. The rearrangement uses TRBV3-1 and TRBJ2-2; a weak D match, TRBD1 (5 bases). This CDR3 has 16 amino acids. The V end lost 1 base, the J end lost 1 base, and 10 bases lay between the germline ends. Looked up from germline, CDR1 is LGHDT and CDR2 is YNNKEL (reference sequence). CDR3 amino acids: CASSQAAGRNTGELFF. The DNA for the CDR3 is TGTGCCAGCAGCCAAGCGGCAGGGCGGAACACCGGGGAGCTGTTTTTT.

The rearrangement uses TRBV14 and TRBJ2-2, with 10 bases lining up with TRBD2. This CDR3 has 16 amino acids. With 4 bases clipped from V and 4 bases from J, the junction kept 6 bases outside the gene matches. Germline CDR1 reads SGHDN; CDR2 reads FVKESK. The CDR3 protein is CASSLLAGSITGELFF. The CDR3 nucleotides are TGTGCCAGCAGCCTACTAGCGGGAAGTATCACCGGGGAGCTGTTTTTT.

This chain links TRBV5-1 with TRBJ2-7; 9 bases align to TRBD2. The germline CDR1 and CDR2 sequences are SGHRS and YFSETQ. The junction had 5 bases not matched to a gene; V was cut back by 0 bases and J by 4 bases. The CDR3 is made up of 15 amino acids. CDR3 DNA: TGCGCCAGCAGCTTGGACGGGCGGGAGGGATACGAGCAGTACTTC. Amino acids: CASSLDGREGYEQYF.

The table lists this clonotype with a few counts. This chain connects TRBV6-1 to TRBJ2-7, with a weak D call TRBD1 (6 bases). CDR1 and CDR2 (germline): MNHNS, SASEGT. The CDR3 has 15 residues. Between the trimmed V and J ends, which lost 4 bases and 0 bases, there was a span of 13 bases. CDR3 sequence reads: CASSVMDRASYEQYF. In DNA form, the CDR3 reads TGTGCCAGCAGTGTTATGGACAGAGCCTCCTACGAGCAGTACTTC.

The chain recombines TRBV5-4 with TRBJ2-3; perhaps D is TRBD1 or TRBD2 (7 bases each). Trimming removed 5 bases from V and 2 bases from J, with 12 bases in between. The germline gives CDR1 SGHNT, CDR2 YYREEE (reference sequence). The length of the CDR3 is 14 residues. CDR3 in DNA: TGTGCCAGCAGATCAGGGGGGGCCACAGATACGCAGTATTTT. This sequence encodes CASRSGGATDTQYF.

This chain joins TRBV6-1 and TRBJ2-4; D perhaps matches TRBD2 (6 bases). Germline V CDR1 and CDR2: MNHNS, SASEGT. This CDR3 has 10 residues. V lost 11 bases, J lost 5 bases, and 7 bases lay in between. DNA of the CDR3: TGTGCCGGCGGGGAAAACATTCAGTACTTC. Its translation is CAGGENIQYF.

In this sample, this clonotype turned up many times. The chain employs TRBV11-1 and TRBJ2-4, with D possibly matching TRBD2 (6 bases). V was pared by 5 bases and J by 7 bases, with 18 bases between. In germline, CDR1 is SGHAT, CDR2 FQDESV (reference sequence). There are 15 residues in the CDR3. CDR3 in amino acids: CASSTPGPAGNIQYF. The CDR3 region has the DNA TGTGCCAGCAGCACTCCCGGACCAGCGGGCAACATTCAGTACTTC.

V and J are TRBV15 and TRBJ2-6; a weak D match, TRBD2 (5 bases). CDR3 length: 17 residues. The V end lost 0 bases, the J end lost 0 bases, and 9 bases lay between the germline ends. The V gene's germline CDR1 is LNHNV and CDR2 YYDKDF (reference sequence). This CDR3 is CATSREGAYSGANVLTF. In nucleotides, the CDR3 is TGTGCCACCAGCAGAGAGGGAGCTTACTCTGGGGCCAACGTCCTGACTTTC.

The table lists this clonotype with many counts. This rearrangement joins TRBV18 to TRBJ2-7, with D possibly matching TRBD1 (5 bases). The ends were cut back, 1 base at V and 2 bases at J, with 9 bases in the middle. CDR1 and CDR2 (germline): KGHSH, LQKENI. The CDR3 spans 14 residues. CDR3 coding DNA: TGTGCCAGCTCACCACGTCAGGGAACCTACGAGCAGTACTTC. This translates into CASSPRQGTYEQYF.

This clonotype was detected a few times. V is TRBV29-1 and J is TRBJ1-1; D unclear. The CDR3 sequence is 10 residues long. Germline V CDR1 and CDR2: SQVTM, ANQGSEA. The germline V and J ends were trimmed by 5 bases and 6 bases, with 7 bases remaining between them. The CDR3 is CSVTHPEAFF. For the CDR3, the DNA is TGCAGCGTTACCCATCCTGAAGCTTTCTTT. Full variable domain (remainder filled in from reference TRBV29-1 and TRBJ1-1): SAVISQKPSRDICQRGTSLTIQCQVDSQVTMMFWYRQQPGQSLTLIATANQGSEATYESGFVIDKFPISRPNLTFSTLTVSNMSPEDSSIYLCSVTHPEAFFGQGTRLTVV.

V usage is TRBV6-4 and J usage is TRBJ2-4, with 10 bases fitting TRBD1. V dropped 3 bases and J dropped 7; count of bases not matched to a gene: 9. Germline CDR1 MRHNA, CDR2 SNTAGT. This CDR3 has 16 amino acids. For the CDR3, the DNA is TGTGCCAGCAGTGAATACCCGGGACAGGGGTTGAACATTCAGTACTTC. It translates to CASSEYPGQGLNIQYF.

This clonotype was observed a handful of times. For the CDR3, the DNA is TGTGCCAGCAGCCCGGACCCCTACGAGCAGTACTTC. Protein: CASSPDPYEQYF. The chain combines TRBV25-1 with TRBJ2-7; D is undetermined. The CDR3 contains 12 residues. Germline V CDR1 and CDR2: MGHDK, SYGVNS. V was clipped by 6 bases and J by 2 bases, with 8 bases between them.

This clonotype has at least ten counts. The chain has TRBV29-1 and TRBJ2-4; tentatively, D is TRBD1 (6 bases). Germline CDR1 SQVTM, CDR2 ANQGSEA. CDR3 length: 12 amino acids. Trimming removed 3 bases from V and 8 bases from J, with 11 bases in between. The CDR3 loop is CSVEKGVDIQYF. CDR3 DNA: TGCAGCGTTGAGAAGGGGGTGGACATTCAGTACTTC.

The J gene is TRBJ1-4, the V gene TRBV7-2; TRBD1 matches 8 bases. Looked up from germline, CDR1 is SGHTA and CDR2 is FQGNSA. J gave up 8 bases and V 4 bases, and 9 bases lay outside the gene matches. The CDR3 consists of 15 residues. The CDR3 sequence: CASSSQGAIREKLFF. The DNA of the CDR3 is TGTGCCAGCAGCTCCCAGGGGGCGATTCGAGAAAAACTGTTTTTT.

The chain uses TRBV12-3 or TRBV12-4 and TRBJ1-3; D unresolved. Trimming stripped 2 bases from V and 0 bases from J, with 14 bases between. The CDR3 extends over 17 amino acids. The CDR3 is CASSLLATATSGNTIYF. DNA for the CDR3: TGTGCCAGCAGTTTATTGGCCACTGCAACCTCTGGAAACACCATATATTTT.

The table lists this clonotype with a few counts. The chain employs TRBV5-1 and TRBJ2-3; 9 nucleotides match TRBD2. The CDR3 runs 15 residues. Germline CDR1 is SGHRS and CDR2 is YFSETQ. Trimming took 3 bases from V and 10 from J; bases not matched to a gene: 12. CDR3 DNA: TGCGCCAGCAGCTCCGGGACTAGCCCACCTCCATCGCAGTATTTT. Protein product: CASSSGTSPPPSQYF.

The table lists this clonotype with many counts. The rearrangement links TRBV7-2 to TRBJ2-7, with unresolved D. Per germline, CDR1 SGHTA and CDR2 FQGNSA. The CDR3 sequence is 13 residues long. The V and J ends lost 1 base and 0 bases respectively, with 4 bases between them. CDR3 nucleotides: TGTGCCAGCAGCTTAGGCCGCTCCTACGAGCAGTACTTC. Protein: CASSLGRSYEQYF.

This clonotype was recorded many times. The V and J genes are TRBV7-2 and TRBJ2-3; D may be TRBD2 (5 bases). The V gene lost 1 base and the J gene lost 5 bases, with 7 bases spanning the gap. The V gene's germline CDR1 is SGHTA and CDR2 FQGNSA. The CDR3 is 13 residues long. CDR3 coding DNA: TGTGCCAGCAGCTTAGAGAGGGAAGATACGCAGTATTTT. This encodes CASSLEREDTQYF.

V gene TRBV12-3 or TRBV12-4 combines with J gene TRBJ2-3, with 11 bases identical to TRBD1. CDR3 length: 17 amino acids. With V trimmed by 8 bases and J by 1 base, 11 bases remained unmatched. The CDR3 here is CASGVDRGLPRTDTQYF. In DNA form, the CDR3 reads TGTGCCAGCGGGGTGGACAGGGGGCTACCGCGCACAGATACGCAGTATTTT.

This clonotype appeared a few times. The chain uses TRBV6-5 and TRBJ2-7, with 8 bases identical to TRBD2. J was trimmed by 2 bases and V by 6 bases; bases with no gene match: 6. The germline V gene encodes CDR1 MNHEY and CDR2 SVGAGI. This CDR3 contains 14 residues. The CDR3 is CASSRAGVAYEQYF. Written as DNA, the CDR3 is TGTGCCAGCAGCCGAGCGGGAGTGGCCTACGAGCAGTACTTC.

The gene calls are TRBV29-1 and TRBJ2-3, with D possibly TRBD1 on 8 matching bases. Trimming pared 7 bases from V and 3 bases from J, leaving 14 bases between. The CDR3 contains 13 residues. Germline CDR1 and CDR2: SQVTM and ANQGSEA. The CDR3 loop is CSDTGGGTDTQYF. In nucleotides, the CDR3 is TGCAGCGACACAGGGGGGGGGACAGATACGCAGTATTTT.

This clonotype has at least ten counts. This chain connects TRBV27 to TRBJ1-2; D gene uncertain. The CDR3 consists of 14 residues. CDR1 MNHEY and CDR2 SMNVEV come from the germline V gene (reference sequence). Between the trimmed V and J ends, which lost 6 bases and 7 bases, there was a span of 18 bases. The CDR3 bases are TGTGCCAGCAGCCCAAACGACAAAAGGAGTGGCTACACCTTC. Encoded protein: CASSPNDKRSGYTF.

This clonotype has a handful of counts. The chain couples TRBV7-9 to TRBJ2-5; TRBD2 matches at 9 bases. The CDR3 is 13 amino acids. The V and J ends lost 4 bases and 4 bases, in that order; junction bases with no gene match: 1. CDR1 and CDR2 (germline): SEHNR, FQNEAQ (reference sequence). The CDR3: CASSSSGIETQYF. The DNA of the CDR3 is TGTGCCAGCAGCTCTAGCGGGATAGAGACCCAGTACTTC.

The chain joins TRBV18 to TRBJ2-1; 8 bases are shared with TRBD2. CDR1 KGHSH and CDR2 LQKENI come from the germline V gene. With 0 bases clipped from V and 10 bases from J, the junction kept 11 bases outside the gene matches. CDR3 size: 16 residues. The CDR3 region is CASSPPSVREGGEQFF. CDR3 DNA sequence: TGTGCCAGCTCACCACCGTCCGTCCGGGAGGGAGGGGAGCAGTTCTTC.

This clonotype was detected a few times. The rearrangement links TRBV7-2 to TRBJ2-3, with D uncertain. Germline CDR1 SGHTA, CDR2 FQGNSA. CDR3 length equals 12 residues. V lost 5 bases and J 5 bases, leaving 8 bases between the germline ends. The CDR3 region is CASSRLGDTQYF. The CDR3 DNA sequence: TGTGCCAGCAGCCGGTTGGGAGATACGCAGTATTTT.

In its sample, this clonotype was seen many times. This rearrangement joins TRBV20-1 to TRBJ2-1; weak D call: TRBD2 (5 bases). The CDR3 is 14 amino acids. V was cut by 4 bases and J by 0 bases, with 10 bases left in between. From germline, CDR1 is DFQATT and CDR2 SNEGSKA (reference sequence). The CDR3 here is CSANGLHSYNEQFF. The DNA of the CDR3 is TGCAGTGCTAACGGACTTCACTCCTACAATGAGCAGTTCTTC.

This clonotype came up a few times. The chain recombines TRBV2 with TRBJ2-7, with D perhaps TRBD2 (6 bases). Deletions cut 7 bases from V and 2 bases from J, with 15 bases between. This CDR3 has 14 amino acids. CDR1 and CDR2 from the germline V gene are SNHLY and FYNNEI. CDR3 nucleotide sequence: TGTGCCAGCACCAGGGACTCCAGCCCCTACGAGCAGTACTTC. Residues: CASTRDSSPYEQYF.

This rearrangement joins TRBV15 to TRBJ2-7, with TRBD1 as a possible D gene (6 bases). CDR1 and CDR2 (germline): LNHNV, YYDKDF (reference sequence). This CDR3 spans 13 amino acids. Trimming removed 8 bases from V and 3 bases from J, with 14 bases in between. The CDR3 region is CATAGEMLYEQYF. CDR3 nucleotide sequence: TGTGCCACCGCAGGGGAAATGCTCTACGAGCAGTACTTC. Filled out from reference TRBV15 and TRBJ2-7, the complete variable domain reads DAMVIQNPRYQVTQFGKPVTLSCSQTLNHNVMYWYQQKSSQAPKLLFHYYDKDFNNEADTPDNFQSRRPNTSFCFLDIRSPGLGDTAMYLCATAGEMLYEQYFGPGTRLTVT.

At least ten counts were recorded for this clonotype. V is TRBV30 and J is TRBJ2-7; 13 positions match TRBD2. The length of the CDR3 is 15 residues. CDR1 and CDR2 from the germline V gene are GTSNPN and SVGIG (reference sequence). The ends lost 0 bases at V and 3 bases at J; junction bases unmatched: 2. CDR3 amino acids: CAWSVGTSGIYEQYF. CDR3 in DNA: TGTGCCTGGAGTGTAGGGACTAGCGGGATCTACGAGCAGTACTTC.

This clonotype was seen more than once but under ten times. The genes are TRBV7-2 and TRBJ2-3; D may be TRBD2 (6 bases). Trimming removed 2 bases from V and 3 bases from J, with 15 bases in between. The CDR3 is 16 residues long. Germline V gene data show CDR1 as SGHTA and CDR2 as FQGNSA. The CDR3 sequence: CASSLSSGGGTDTQYF. The CDR3 bases are TGTGCCAGCAGCTTATCCAGCGGAGGAGGGACAGATACGCAGTATTTT.

This clonotype was detected ten times or more. The chain employs TRBV3-1 and TRBJ2-1; perhaps TRBD2 as D (6 bases). CDR1 is LGHDT and CDR2 is YNNKEL in the germline V gene (reference sequence). CDR3 size: 20 residues. V lost 1 base to trimming and J lost 1 base, with 23 bases between them. DNA for the CDR3: TGTGCCAGCAGCCAAGGCCAGACGGGCGGGATAATTAGTTCCTACAATGAGCAGTTCTTC. Amino acids: CASSQGQTGGIISSYNEQFF.

This chain joins TRBV28 and TRBJ1-2, with 8 bases fitting TRBD1. Germline trimming cut 4 bases from V and 7 bases from J; bases unmatched to any gene: 2. Germline V gene data show CDR1 as MDHEN and CDR2 as SYDVKM. The CDR3 extends over 12 amino acids. CDR3 amino acids: CASSSQGAGYTF. DNA of the CDR3: TGTGCCAGCAGTTCTCAGGGGGCTGGCTACACCTTC.